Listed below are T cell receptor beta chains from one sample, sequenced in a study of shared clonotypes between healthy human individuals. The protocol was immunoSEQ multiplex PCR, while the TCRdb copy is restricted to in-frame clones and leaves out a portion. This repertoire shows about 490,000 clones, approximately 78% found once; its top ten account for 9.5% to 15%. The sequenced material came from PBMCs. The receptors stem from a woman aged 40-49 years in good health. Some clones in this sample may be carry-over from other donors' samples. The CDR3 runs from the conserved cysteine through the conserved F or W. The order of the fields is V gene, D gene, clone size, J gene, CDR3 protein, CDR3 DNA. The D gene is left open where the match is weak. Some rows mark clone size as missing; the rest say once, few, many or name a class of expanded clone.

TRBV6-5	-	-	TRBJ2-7	CASRRAGHAYEQYF	TGTGCCAGCAGACGAGCGGGACACGCCTACGAGCAGTACTTC
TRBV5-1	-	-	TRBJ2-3	CASSFYLGVSSTDTQYF	TGCGCCAGCAGCTTTTATTTGGGGGTGTCTAGCACAGATACGCAGTATTTT
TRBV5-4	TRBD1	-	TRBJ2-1	CASSSLTGVSYNEQFF	TGTGCCAGCAGCTCCTTAACAGGGGTCTCCTACAATGAGCAGTTCTTC
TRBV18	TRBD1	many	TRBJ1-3	CASSPKAGGASGNTIYF	TGTGCCAGCTCACCAAAGGCAGGGGGCGCGTCTGGAAACACCATATATTTT
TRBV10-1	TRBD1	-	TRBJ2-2	CASRRQGNTGELFF	TGCGCCAGCAGAAGACAGGGTAACACCGGGGAGCTGTTTTTT
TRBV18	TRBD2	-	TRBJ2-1	CASSPIAGLSGEQFF	TGTGCCAGCTCACCAATAGCGGGATTAAGTGGTGAGCAGTTCTTC
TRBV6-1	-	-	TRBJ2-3	CASSEVIGRPDTQYF	TGTGCCAGCAGTGAAGTGATAGGTAGGCCCGATACGCAGTATTTT
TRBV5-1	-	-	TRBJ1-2	CASSTRGGNYGYTF	TGCGCCAGCAGCACTCGGGGAGGGAACTATGGCTACACCTTC
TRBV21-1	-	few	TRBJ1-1	CASSKALWTETMNTEAFF	TGTGCCAGCAGCAAAGCGCTTTGGACAGAAACTATGAACACTGAAGCTTTCTTT
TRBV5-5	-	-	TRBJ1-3	CASSFNTGNTIYF	TGTGCCAGCAGCTTCAACACGGGAAACACCATATATTTT
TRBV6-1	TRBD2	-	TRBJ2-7	CASRLAGVPSYEQYF	TGTGCCAGCAGACTAGCGGGAGTTCCATCCTACGAGCAGTACTTC
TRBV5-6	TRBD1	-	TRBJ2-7	CASSPPTGAPYEQYF	TGTGCCAGCAGCCCCCCGACAGGGGCCCCATACGAGCAGTACTTC
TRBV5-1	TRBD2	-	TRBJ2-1	CASSLGLAGYNEQFF	TGCGCCAGCAGCCTGGGACTAGCGGGATACAATGAGCAGTTCTTC
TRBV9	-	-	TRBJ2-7	CASSVSGNSYEQYF	TGTGCCAGCAGCGTCAGCGGAAACTCCTACGAGCAGTACTTC
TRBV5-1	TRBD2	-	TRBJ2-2	CASSFVASGTNTGELFF	TGCGCCAGCAGCTTCGTGGCTAGCGGGACGAACACCGGGGAGCTGTTTTTT
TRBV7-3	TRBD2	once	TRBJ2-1	CASSHLAGGSNEQFF	TGTGCCAGCAGTCATCTAGCGGGAGGCTCCAATGAGCAGTTCTTC
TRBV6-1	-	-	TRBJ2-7	CASSEAQRSEQYF	TGTGCCAGCAGTGAAGCGCAAAGAAGCGAGCAGTACTTC
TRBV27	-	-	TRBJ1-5	CASSLSGGFGSNQPQHF	TGTGCCAGCAGTTTATCAGGGGGGTTCGGGAGCAATCAGCCCCAGCATTTT
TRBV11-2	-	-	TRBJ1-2	CASSLGTSNYGYTF	TGTGCCAGCAGCTTAGGCACGAGTAACTATGGCTACACCTTC
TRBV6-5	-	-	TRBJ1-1	CASSYSRGGTEAFF	TGTGCCAGCAGTTACTCGAGGGGAGGAACTGAAGCTTTCTTT
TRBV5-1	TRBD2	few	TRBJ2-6	CASSLALAGVSGANVLTF	TGCGCCAGCAGCTTGGCGCTAGCGGGAGTATCTGGGGCCAACGTCCTGACTTTC
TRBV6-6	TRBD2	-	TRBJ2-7	CASSYGGGRFDEQYF	TGTGCCAGCAGTTACGGTGGCGGGAGATTCGACGAGCAGTACTTC
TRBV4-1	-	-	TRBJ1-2	CASSQDWAVQRGYTF	TGCGCCAGCAGCCAAGATTGGGCGGTCCAGCGGGGCTACACCTTC
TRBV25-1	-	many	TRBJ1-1	CASSELAKGDTEAFF	TGTGCCAGCAGTGAACTGGCCAAAGGGGACACTGAAGCTTTCTTT
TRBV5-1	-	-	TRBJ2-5	CASSPTLGGETQYF	TGCGCCAGCAGCCCAACGTTGGGGGGAGAGACCCAGTACTTC
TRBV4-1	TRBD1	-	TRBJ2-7	CASSQGYGTGYDEQYF	TGCGCCAGCAGCCAAGGGTACGGGACAGGGTACGACGAGCAGTACTTC
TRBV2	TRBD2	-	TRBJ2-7	CASSGRGGRETYEQYF	TGTGCCAGCAGTGGCCGGGGCGGGAGAGAGACCTACGAGCAGTACTTC
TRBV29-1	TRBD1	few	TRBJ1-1	CSVEAPDRATNTEAFF	TGCAGCGTTGAAGCCCCGGACAGGGCTACGAACACTGAAGCTTTCTTT
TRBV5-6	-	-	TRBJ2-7	CASSLSLGLNSYEQYF	TGTGCCAGCAGCTTGTCGCTGGGGCTGAACTCGTACGAGCAGTACTTC
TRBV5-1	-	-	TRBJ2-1	CASSLGPYEQFF	TGCGCCAGCAGCTTAGGCCCCTATGAGCAGTTCTTC
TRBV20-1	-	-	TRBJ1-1	CSAGANTEAFF	TGCAGTGCAGGGGCGAACACTGAAGCTTTCTTT
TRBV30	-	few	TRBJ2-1	CAWSGLDNEQFF	TGTGCCTGGAGTGGGCTAGACAATGAGCAGTTCTTC
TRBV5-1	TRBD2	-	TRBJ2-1	CASSFGLAGGGASYNEQFF	TGCGCCAGCAGTTTTGGACTAGCGGGAGGTGGGGCCTCCTACAATGAGCAGTTCTTC
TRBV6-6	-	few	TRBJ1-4	CASSYSQGANEKLFF	TGTGCCAGCAGTTACTCGCAGGGAGCTAATGAAAAACTGTTTTTT
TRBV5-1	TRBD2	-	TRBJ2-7	CASSTTSGSYEQYF	TGCGCCAGCAGCACCACTAGCGGGAGTTACGAGCAGTACTTC
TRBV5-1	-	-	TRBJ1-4	CASSPVSETGHEKLFF	TGCGCCAGCAGCCCGGTGTCCGAAACAGGCCATGAAAAACTGTTTTTT
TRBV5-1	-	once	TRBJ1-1	CASSLGAGRTNTEAFF	TGCGCCAGCAGCTTGGGGGCCGGGAGGACGAACACTGAAGCTTTCTTT
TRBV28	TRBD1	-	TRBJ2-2	CASSSTGVGTGELFF	TGTGCCAGCAGTTCCACAGGGGTCGGCACCGGGGAGCTGTTTTTT
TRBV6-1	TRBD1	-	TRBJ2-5	CASRTGGRETQYF	TGTGCCAGCAGGACAGGGGGGAGAGAGACCCAGTACTTC
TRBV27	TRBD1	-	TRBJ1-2	CASSLLGQGIDYGYTF	TGTGCCAGCAGTTTATTAGGACAGGGGATCGACTATGGCTACACCTTC
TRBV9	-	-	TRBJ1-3	CASSVVPGTNTIYF	TGTGCCAGCAGCGTAGTCCCAGGTACCAACACCATATATTTT
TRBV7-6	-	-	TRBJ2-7	CASSPFSGRAYEQYF	TGTGCCAGCAGCCCTTTTTCGGGGCGGGCGTACGAGCAGTACTTC
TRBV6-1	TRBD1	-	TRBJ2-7	CASSGGTGNGQYF	TGTGCCAGCAGTGGCGGGACAGGGAACGGGCAGTACTTC
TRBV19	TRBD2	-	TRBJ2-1	CASSPWREDWGNEQFF	TGTGCCAGTAGTCCGTGGCGGGAGGACTGGGGCAATGAGCAGTTCTTC
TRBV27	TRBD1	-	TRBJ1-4	CASSHRQGSEKLFF	TGTGCCAGCAGTCATCGACAGGGGAGTGAAAAACTGTTTTTT
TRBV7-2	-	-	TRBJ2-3	CASSISPDTQYF	TGTGCCAGCAGCATAAGTCCAGATACGCAGTATTTT
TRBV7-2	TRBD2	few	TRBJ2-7	CASSSGGTSTYEQYF	TGTGCCAGCAGCTCAGGGGGGACTAGCACCTACGAGCAGTACTTC